This paragraph covers one T cell receptor (beta chain) sequence. The length of the CDR3 is 13 residues. Germline values: CDR1 KGHSH, CDR2 LQKENI. V was pared by 6 bases and J by 1 base, with 9 bases between. The sample is drawn from a study of control samples from healthy donors and cancer patients. The method was immunoSEQ multiplex PCR; TCRdb's version includes in-frame clones alone and lacks a portion of them. The sample records some 49,000 clones, roughly 85% being singletons. Sequencing input: PBMCs. This chain uses TRBV18 with TRBJ1-1, with D unclear. This clonotype was obtained from a woman aged 45-65 years with lung cancer. The CDR3 region is CASSAGGNTEAFF. CDR3 in DNA: TGTGCCAGCTCGGCAGGAGGGAACACTGAAGCTTTCTTT.